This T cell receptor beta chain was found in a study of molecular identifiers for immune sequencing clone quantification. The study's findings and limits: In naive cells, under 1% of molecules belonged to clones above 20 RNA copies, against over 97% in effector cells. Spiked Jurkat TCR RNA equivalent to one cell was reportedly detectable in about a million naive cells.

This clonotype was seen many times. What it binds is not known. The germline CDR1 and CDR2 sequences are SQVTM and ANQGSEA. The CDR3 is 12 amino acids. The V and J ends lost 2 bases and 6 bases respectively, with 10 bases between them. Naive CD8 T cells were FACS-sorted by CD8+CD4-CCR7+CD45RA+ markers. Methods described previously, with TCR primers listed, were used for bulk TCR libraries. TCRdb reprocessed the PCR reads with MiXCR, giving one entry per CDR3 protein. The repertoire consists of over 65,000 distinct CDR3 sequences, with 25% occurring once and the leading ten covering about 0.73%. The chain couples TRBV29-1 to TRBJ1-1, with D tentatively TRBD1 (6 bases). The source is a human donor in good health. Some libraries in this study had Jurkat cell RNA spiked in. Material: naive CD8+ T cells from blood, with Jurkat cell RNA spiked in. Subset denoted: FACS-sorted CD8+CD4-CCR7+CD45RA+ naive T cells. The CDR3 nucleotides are TGCAGCGTTGAACAGGGGATCGCTGAAGCTTTCTTT. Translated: CSVEQGIAEAFF. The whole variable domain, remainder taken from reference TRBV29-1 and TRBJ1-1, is SAVISQKPSRDICQRGTSLTIQCQVDSQVTMMFWYRQQPGQSLTLIATANQGSEATYESGFVIDKFPISRPNLTFSTLTVSNMSPEDSSIYLCSVEQGIAEAFFGQGTRLTVV.